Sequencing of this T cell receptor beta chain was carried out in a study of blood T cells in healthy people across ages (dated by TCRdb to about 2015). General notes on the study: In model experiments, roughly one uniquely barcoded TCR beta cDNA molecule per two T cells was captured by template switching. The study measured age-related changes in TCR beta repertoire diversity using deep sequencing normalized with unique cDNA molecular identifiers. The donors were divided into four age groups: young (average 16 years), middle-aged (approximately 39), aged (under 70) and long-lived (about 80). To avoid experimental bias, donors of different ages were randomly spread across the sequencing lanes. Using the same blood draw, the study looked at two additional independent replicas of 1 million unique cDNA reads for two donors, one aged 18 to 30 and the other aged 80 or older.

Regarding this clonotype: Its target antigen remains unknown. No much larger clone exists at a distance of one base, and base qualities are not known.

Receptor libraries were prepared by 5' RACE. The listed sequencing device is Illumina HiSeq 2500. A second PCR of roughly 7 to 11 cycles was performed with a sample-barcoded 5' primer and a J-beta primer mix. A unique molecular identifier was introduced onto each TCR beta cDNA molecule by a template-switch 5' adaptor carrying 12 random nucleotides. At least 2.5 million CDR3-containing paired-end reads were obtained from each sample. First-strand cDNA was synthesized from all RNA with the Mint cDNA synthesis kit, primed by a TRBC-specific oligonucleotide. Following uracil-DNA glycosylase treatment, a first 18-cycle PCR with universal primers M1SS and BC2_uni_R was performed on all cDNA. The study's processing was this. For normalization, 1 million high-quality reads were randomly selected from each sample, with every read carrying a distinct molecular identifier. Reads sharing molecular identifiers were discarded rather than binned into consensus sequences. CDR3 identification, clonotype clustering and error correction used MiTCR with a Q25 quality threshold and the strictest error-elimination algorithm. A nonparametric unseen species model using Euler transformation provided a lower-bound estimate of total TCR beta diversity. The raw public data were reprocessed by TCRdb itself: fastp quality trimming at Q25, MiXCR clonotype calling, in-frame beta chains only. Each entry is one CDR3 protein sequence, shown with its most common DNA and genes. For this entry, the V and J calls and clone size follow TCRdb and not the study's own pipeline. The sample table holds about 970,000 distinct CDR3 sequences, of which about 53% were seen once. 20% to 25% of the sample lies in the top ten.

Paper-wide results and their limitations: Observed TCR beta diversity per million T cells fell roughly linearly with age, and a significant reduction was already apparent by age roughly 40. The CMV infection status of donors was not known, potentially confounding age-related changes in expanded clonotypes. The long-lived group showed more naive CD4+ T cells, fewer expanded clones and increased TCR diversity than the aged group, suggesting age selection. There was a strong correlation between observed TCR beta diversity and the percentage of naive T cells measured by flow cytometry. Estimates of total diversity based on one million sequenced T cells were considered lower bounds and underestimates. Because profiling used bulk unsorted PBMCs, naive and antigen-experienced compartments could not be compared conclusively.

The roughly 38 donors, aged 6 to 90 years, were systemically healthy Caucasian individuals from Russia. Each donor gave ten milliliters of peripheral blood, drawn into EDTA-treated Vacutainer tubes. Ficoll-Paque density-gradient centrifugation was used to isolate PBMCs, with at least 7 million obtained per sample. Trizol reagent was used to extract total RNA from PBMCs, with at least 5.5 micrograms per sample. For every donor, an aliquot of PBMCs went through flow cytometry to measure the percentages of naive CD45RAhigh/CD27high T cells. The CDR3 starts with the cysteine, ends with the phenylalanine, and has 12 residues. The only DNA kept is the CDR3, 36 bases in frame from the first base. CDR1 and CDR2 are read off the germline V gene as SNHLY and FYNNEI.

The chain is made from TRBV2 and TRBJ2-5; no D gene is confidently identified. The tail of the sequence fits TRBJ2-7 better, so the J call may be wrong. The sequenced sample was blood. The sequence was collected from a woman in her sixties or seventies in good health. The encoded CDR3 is CASSKAFYEQYF. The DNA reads TGTGCCAGCTCCAAGGCTTTCTACGAGCAGTACTTC.